The 32 T cell receptor beta chains given below trace back to one sample, sequenced in a study of T-cell memory formation after mild COVID-19. TCRdb used MiXCR to reprocess the 5' RACE reads, holding one entry per CDR3 protein. The repertoire holds about 180,000 distinct CDR3 sequences, with less than 20% as singletons. Sequencing input: PBMCs or a T cell subset sorted from them (not recorded which). Receptors were obtained from a man aged 18 to 30 who had mild COVID-19 (a few samples of this study predate the infection). Cell type and time point are not known.

This clonotype showed up just once. The rearrangement joins TRBV2 to TRBJ2-7, with 7 positions matching TRBD1. Germline V gene lookup returns CDR1 SNHLY and CDR2 FYNNEI. This CDR3 is built from 14 residues. V shed 5 bases, J shed 5 bases, and the junction held 9 bases outside the gene matches. In nucleotides, the CDR3 is TGTGCCAGCAGTTTAGGCCAGGGGGTCGACGAGCAGTACTTC. It is translated as CASSLGQGVDEQYF.

This rearrangement joins TRBV5-4 to TRBJ2-3, with D perhaps TRBD1 or TRBD2 (6 bases each). Trimming took off 4 bases at V and 3 bases at J, with 18 bases between the two ends. The CDR3 has 16 residues. From germline, CDR1 is SGHNT and CDR2 YYREEE (reference sequence). The CDR3 coding sequence is TGTGCCAGCAGCGGACCTTCGGGGGCGCGGACAGATACGCAGTATTTT. It encodes CASSGPSGARTDTQYF.

In this sample, this clonotype turned up a few times. CDR3 sequence reads: CASSQTLLSYNEQFF. CDR3 DNA: TGCGCCAGCAGCCAAACGTTACTCTCCTACAATGAGCAGTTCTTC. The chain employs TRBV4-1 and TRBJ2-1; D is undetermined. The CDR3 contains 15 residues. In germline, CDR1 is MGHRA, CDR2 YSYEKL. V was clipped by 2 bases and J by 0 bases, with 8 bases between them.

The chain combines TRBV6-2 or TRBV6-3 with TRBJ2-2; no reliable D call. With 4 bases removed from V and 8 bases from J, the gap between germline ends came to 11 bases. This CDR3 is built from 13 residues. CDR1 and CDR2 (germline): MNHEY, SVGEGT. CDR3 sequence: CASSFALLGELFF. CDR3 coding DNA: TGTGCCAGCAGTTTTGCGCTTTTGGGGGAGCTGTTTTTT.

This clonotype showed up many times. The rearrangement joins TRBV7-3 to TRBJ1-6, with D unclear. This CDR3 region has 13 residues. The V end was cut by 2 bases, the J end by 5 bases, with 4 bases between. Germline loops: CDR1 SGHTA, CDR2 FQGTGA. The CDR3 DNA is TGTGCCAGCAGCTTACAAAATAATTCACCCCTCCACTTT. Amino acids: CASSLQNNSPLHF.

This clonotype has only a few counts. This sequence joins TRBV5-1 and TRBJ2-1, with TRBD2 matching over 14 bases. This CDR3 is built from 17 residues. Per germline, CDR1 SGHRS and CDR2 YFSETQ. Trimming took 0 bases from V and 6 from J; bases not matched to a gene: 5. DNA of the CDR3: TGCGCCAGCAGCTTGGGCAGGGGACTAGCGGGGGTCAATGAGCAGTTCTTC. This codes for CASSLGRGLAGVNEQFF.

This clonotype appeared once. The rearrangement links TRBV11-2 to TRBJ1-1, with 7 bases identical to TRBD1. CDR3 length equals 12 residues. CDR1 and CDR2 from the germline V gene are SGHAT and FQNNGV. Trimming cost V 4 bases and J 8 bases; bases outside gene matches: 4. This chain's CDR3 is CASSSTGSEAFF. CDR3 bases: TGTGCCAGCAGCTCGACAGGGAGCGAAGCTTTCTTT.

The genes are TRBV6-6 and TRBJ1-6; 11 nucleotides align to TRBD1. With V trimmed by 5 bases and J by 0 bases, 9 bases remained unmatched. CDR1 is MNHNY, CDR2 SVGAGI, per germline (reference sequence). The CDR3 extends over 19 amino acids. The CDR3 region is CASSRGQGASSSYNSPLHF. The CDR3 region has the DNA TGTGCCAGCAGTCGTGGACAGGGGGCGTCGAGCTCCTATAATTCACCCCTCCACTTT.

The chain is built from TRBV12-3 or TRBV12-4 and TRBJ2-7; 8 positions agree with TRBD1. CDR3 size: 12 residues. With 6 bases clipped from V and 2 bases from J, the junction kept 0 bases outside the gene matches. The CDR3 here is CASRTGAYEQYF. DNA of the CDR3: TGTGCCAGCAGGACAGGGGCCTACGAGCAGTACTTC.

The CDR3 nucleotides read TGTGCCATCTCGGACAGTTACCAAGAGACCCAGTACTTC. Protein product: CAISDSYQETQYF. The rearrangement joins TRBV10-3 to TRBJ2-5; possibly TRBD1 for D (6 bases). There are 13 residues in the CDR3. Germline assignment: CDR1 ENHRY and CDR2 SYGVKD. Trimming left V 8 bases short and J 0 bases short, with 10 bases between.

The rearrangement joins TRBV5-1 to TRBJ2-3; 9 nucleotides match TRBD2. CDR1 is SGHRS and CDR2 is YFSETQ in the germline V gene. The V gene end was trimmed by 2 bases and the J gene end by 8 bases; junction bases not matched to a gene: 6. This CDR3 spans 14 amino acids. CDR3: CASSFEAGGGTQYF. The CDR3 region has the DNA TGCGCCAGCAGCTTTGAAGCGGGGGGAGGTACGCAGTATTTT. Drawing the rest from reference TRBV5-1 and TRBJ2-3, the complete variable domain is KAGVTQTPRYLIKTRGQQVTLSCSPISGHRSVSWYQQTPGQGLQFLFEYFSETQRNKGNFPGRFSGRQFSNSRSEMNVSTLELGDSALYLCASSFEAGGGTQYFGPGTRLTVL.

This clonotype occurred once. The chain joins TRBV6-5 to TRBJ2-7; 8 positions match TRBD1. The CDR3 has 13 residues. The V gene end was trimmed by 6 bases and the J gene end by 10 bases; junction bases not matched to a gene: 11. The germline V gene encodes CDR1 MNHEY and CDR2 SVGAGI. The CDR3 nucleotides read TGTGCCAGCAGACCCGACAGGACAGGGAAACAGTACTTC. Residues: CASRPDRTGKQYF.

V and J are TRBV28 and TRBJ2-2; 8 nucleotides agree with TRBD2. CDR3 length: 15 residues. Germline loops: CDR1 MDHEN, CDR2 SYDVKM. V dropped 2 bases and J dropped 5; count of bases not matched to a gene: 4. Here the CDR3 DNA reads TGTGCCAGCAGTTTAGTTTCTAGCGGGACCGGGGAGCTGTTTTTT. This encodes CASSLVSSGTGELFF.

This clonotype has only a few counts. The CDR3 here is CASSLVGSGVEQFF. The CDR3 DNA reads TGCGCCAGCAGCTTGGTGGGTAGCGGGGTTGAGCAGTTCTTC. This chain uses TRBV5-1 with TRBJ2-1, with 8 bases fitting TRBD2. There are 14 residues in the CDR3. With 0 bases clipped from V and 9 bases from J, the junction kept 5 bases outside the gene matches. In germline, CDR1 is SGHRS, CDR2 YFSETQ.

The rearrangement links TRBV29-1 to TRBJ2-7, with 7 bases fitting TRBD1. Germline CDR1 and CDR2: SQVTM and ANQGSEA. This CDR3 spans 13 amino acids. J lost 0 bases, V lost 5 bases, and 4 bases had no gene match. The CDR3 sequence: CSVRRQGSYEQYF. The CDR3 DNA reads TGCAGCGTTCGAAGACAGGGCTCCTACGAGCAGTACTTC.

A few counts support this clonotype. The CDR3 is CASTHTDTQYF. CDR3 in DNA: TGTGCCAGCACCCACACAGATACGCAGTATTTT. V is TRBV6-2 or TRBV6-3 and J is TRBJ2-3; D unclear. V was trimmed by 7 bases and J by 2 bases, leaving 4 bases between them. The CDR3 is 11 amino acids. CDR1 and CDR2 (germline): MNHEY, SVGEGT.

This clonotype appeared a few times. V gene TRBV12-3 or TRBV12-4 combines with J gene TRBJ2-3, with TRBD2 identical over 16 bases. The CDR3 contains 16 residues. Germline trimming cut 6 bases from V and 4 bases from J; bases unmatched to any gene: 4. The CDR3 nucleotides are TGTGCCAGCAGCCGGGGGACTAGCGGGGGGGCAGATACGCAGTATTTT. Translation: CASSRGTSGGADTQYF.

This clonotype appeared many times. The gene calls are TRBV12-3 or TRBV12-4 and TRBJ1-6, with D unresolved. V was trimmed by 3 bases and J by 7 bases, leaving 7 bases between them. The CDR3 extends over 13 amino acids. CDR3 bases: TGTGCCAGCAGTTTGGGCGGGAATTCACCCCTCCACTTT. This encodes CASSLGGNSPLHF.

The CDR3 reads CATAPGEETQYF. As DNA, the CDR3 is TGTGCCACAGCACCCGGGGAGGAGACCCAGTACTTC. V gene TRBV6-2 or TRBV6-3 combines with J gene TRBJ2-5; possible D gene TRBD2, 5 bases. The CDR3 is 12 residues long. Trimming left V 10 bases short and J 5 bases short, with 14 bases between. Germline CDR1 and CDR2: MNHEY and SVGEGT.

This clonotype was seen only a few times. The CDR3 DNA sequence: TGTGCCAGCAGCTCCTTTCCAAACACCGGGGAGCTGTTTTTT. As protein: CASSSFPNTGELFF. The V gene is TRBV7-3, the J gene TRBJ2-2; D not certain. The germline V and J ends were trimmed by 4 bases and 2 bases, with 8 bases remaining between them. CDR3 size: 14 residues. CDR1 is SGHTA, CDR2 FQGTGA, per germline.

The DNA for the CDR3 is TGTGCCAGCAGTCAAACTGGACTTTCTGAAGCTTTCTTT. The encoded protein is CASSQTGLSEAFF. The V gene is TRBV6-6, the J gene TRBJ1-1; D unclear. CDR1 and CDR2 (germline): MNHNY, SVGAGI (reference sequence). V lost 5 bases to trimming and J lost 6 bases, with 13 bases between them. This CDR3 has 13 amino acids.

In this sample, this clonotype turned up a few times. V gene TRBV7-9 combines with J gene TRBJ2-3, with 14 bases lining up with TRBD2. Unmatched junction bases numbered 2, after V lost 1 base and J lost 5 bases. CDR3 size: 16 residues. Germline V lookup: CDR1 SEHNR, CDR2 FQNEAQ (reference sequence). The chain's CDR3 is CASSLGLAGGQDTQYF. The CDR3 nucleotides read TGTGCCAGCAGCTTAGGACTAGCGGGGGGGCAAGATACGCAGTATTTT.

This clonotype was counted at least ten times. Here the CDR3 reads CASSRLLTDTQYF. In DNA, the CDR3 is TGCGCCAGCAGCCGTCTTCTCACGGATACGCAGTATTTT. The chain combines TRBV4-3 with TRBJ2-3, with D unresolved. The CDR3 consists of 13 residues. The germline V and J ends were trimmed by 4 bases and 6 bases, with 11 bases remaining between them. CDR1 and CDR2 (germline): LGHNA, YSLEER.

The table lists this clonotype with a few counts. V usage is TRBV20-1 and J usage is TRBJ2-1, with D perhaps TRBD1 (5 bases). With 3 bases removed from V and 3 bases from J, the gap between germline ends came to 21 bases. CDR3 size: 17 residues. CDR1 is DFQATT, CDR2 SNEGSKA, per germline (reference sequence). CDR3 nucleotides: TGCAGTGCTAGTGGTGGCAGGGTTCTTAGGGGCTACAATGAGCAGTTCTTC. Translated, it gives CSASGGRVLRGYNEQFF.

The V and J genes are TRBV20-1 and TRBJ1-5; weak D call: TRBD1 (6 bases). The V gene's germline CDR1 is DFQATT and CDR2 SNEGSKA (reference sequence). Trimming took off 3 bases at V and 11 bases at J, with 17 bases between the two ends. The CDR3 contains 13 residues. CDR3 in amino acids: CSARGASGRSQHF. The DNA of the CDR3 is TGCAGTGCTAGGGGGGCCTCAGGGAGGTCCCAGCATTTT.

There are many counts of this clonotype. This chain joins TRBV30 and TRBJ2-4; D remains unclear. The ends were cut back, 0 bases at V and 8 bases at J, with 5 bases in the middle. CDR1 is GTSNPN and CDR2 is SVGIG in the germline V gene (reference sequence). CDR3 length: 11 residues. The CDR3 region is CAWSVSYIQYF. The DNA for the CDR3 is TGTGCCTGGAGTGTGAGTTACATTCAGTACTTC.

This clonotype was seen a few times. CDR3 nucleotide sequence: TGCAGTGCTAGGGACAGCCACTACGAGCAGTACTTC. It yields the protein CSARDSHYEQYF. The chain has TRBV20-1 and TRBJ2-7; TRBD1 might be the D (6 bases). Germline V gene data show CDR1 as DFQATT and CDR2 as SNEGSKA (reference sequence). With 3 bases removed from V and 3 bases from J, the gap between germline ends came to 9 bases. The CDR3 is made up of 12 amino acids.

The V call is TRBV16, the J call TRBJ1-1; no firm D call. The CDR3 has 13 amino acids. The germline V gene encodes CDR1 KGHSY and CDR2 FQNENV. V was trimmed by 6 bases and J by 4 bases, leaving 12 bases between them. As DNA, the CDR3 is TGTGCCAGCAGTCAAGTCACCCGCACTGAAGCTTTCTTT. It codes for CASSQVTRTEAFF.

This clonotype was counted between two and nine times. The genes are TRBV4-2 and TRBJ2-5; D is unresolved. The CDR3 covers 15 residues. V gave up 1 base and J gave up 0 bases, with 9 bases separating them. Germline lookup yields CDR1 LGHNA and CDR2 YNFKEQ. The chain's CDR3 is CASSQGSGYQETQYF. CDR3 coding DNA: TGTGCCAGCAGCCAAGGTTCCGGGTACCAAGAGACCCAGTACTTC.

The sample holds many counts of this clonotype. The chain couples TRBV29-1 to TRBJ2-3; D is unclear. Per the germline V gene, CDR1 is SQVTM and CDR2 is ANQGSEA. Trimming left V 8 bases short and J 7 bases short, with 19 bases between. There are 13 residues in the CDR3. CDR3 in DNA: TGCAGCTTCACCCGATCAGGCCCCAATACGCAGTATTTT. It codes for CSFTRSGPNTQYF.

The rearrangement joins TRBV3-1 to TRBJ2-5; D not resolved. CDR1 LGHDT and CDR2 YNNKEL come from the germline V gene (reference sequence). The CDR3 spans 14 residues. Trimming cost V 1 base and J 7 bases, with 13 bases left between them. The CDR3 DNA is TGTGCCAGCAGCCAAGCGGCTGGACCGGGGACCCAGTACTTC. Translating it yields CASSQAAGPGTQYF.

This clonotype was observed a handful of times. The V call is TRBV19, the J call TRBJ1-3; D is perhaps TRBD1 (6 bases). In germline, CDR1 is LNHDA, CDR2 SQIVND (reference sequence). The CDR3 loop spans 14 amino acids. The V end lost 8 bases, the J end lost 4 bases, and 15 bases lay between the germline ends. The CDR3 sequence is CASGTLSAGNTIYF. The CDR3 DNA sequence: TGTGCCAGTGGGACACTCAGCGCAGGAAACACCATATATTTT.